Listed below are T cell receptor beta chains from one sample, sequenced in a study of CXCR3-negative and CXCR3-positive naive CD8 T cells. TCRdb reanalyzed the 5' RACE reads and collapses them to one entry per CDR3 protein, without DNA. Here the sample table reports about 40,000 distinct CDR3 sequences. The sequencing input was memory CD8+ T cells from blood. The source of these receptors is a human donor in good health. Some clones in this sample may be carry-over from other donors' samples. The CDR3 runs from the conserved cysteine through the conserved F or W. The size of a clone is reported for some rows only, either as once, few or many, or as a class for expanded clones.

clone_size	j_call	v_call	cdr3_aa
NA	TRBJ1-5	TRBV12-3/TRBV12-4	CASSWTGSGQPQHF
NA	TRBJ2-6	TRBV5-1	CASSIAGSGANVLTF
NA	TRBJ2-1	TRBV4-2	CASSLEGSESSYNEQFF
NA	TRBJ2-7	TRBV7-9	CASSTGRSSYEQYF
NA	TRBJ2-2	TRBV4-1	CASSQVGTGGTTNTGELFF
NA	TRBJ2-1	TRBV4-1	CASSQDLRDEQFF
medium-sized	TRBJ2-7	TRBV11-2	CASSLGGDRREQYF
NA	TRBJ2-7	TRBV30	CAWSTGTGDYEQYF
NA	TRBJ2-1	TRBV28	CASSFFRSGHEQFF
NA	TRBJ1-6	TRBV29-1	CSVASGGSNSPLHF
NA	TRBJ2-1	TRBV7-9	CASMFAGYNEQFF
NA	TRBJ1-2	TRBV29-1	CSVPRADVVGYTF
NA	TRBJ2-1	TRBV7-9	CASSYQALTYNEQFF
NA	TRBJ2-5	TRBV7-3	CASSPGLAVPQETQYF
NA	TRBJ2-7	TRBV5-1	CASSKRQGAYEQYF
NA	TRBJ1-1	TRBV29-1	CSVEKGGTGIWWRAFF
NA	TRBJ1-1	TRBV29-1	CSVDYSPGRTFNTEAFF
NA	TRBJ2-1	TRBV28	CASSLGLAGGRSEQFF
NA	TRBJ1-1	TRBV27	CASSLGGQGDEAFF
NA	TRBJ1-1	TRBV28	CASSLLKVNTEAFF
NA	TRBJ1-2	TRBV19	CASSTLDRPANYGYTF
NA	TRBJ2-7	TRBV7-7	CASSLGQGDEQYF
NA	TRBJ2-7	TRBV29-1	CSVELGGIYEQYF